One and the same sample provided the 10 T cell receptor beta chains below, sequenced in a study of CD8 T cells in Susac syndrome. RNA, at roughly 0.45 to 1 ug, was reverse transcribed with random hexamers. TCRdb fed the immunoSEQ multiplex PCR reads into MiXCR, producing one record per CDR3 protein. The table includes hundreds of thousands of distinct CDR3 sequences, roughly 90% detected once. Sequencing was done on a sample of CD8+ T cells from PBMCs. The receptors were sampled from a human donor with multiple sclerosis.

The chain uses TRBV2 and TRBJ2-1, with TRBD1 matching over 9 bases. After removal of 3 bases from V and 2 bases from J, the junction contained 2 bases not matched to a gene. The CDR3 has 15 residues. Germline-derived CDR1 and CDR2 are SNHLY and FYNNEI. CDR3 protein: CASSEGDRAYNEQFF. Written as DNA, the CDR3 is TGTGCCAGCAGTGAGGGGGACAGGGCCTACAATGAGCAGTTCTTC.

In DNA form, the CDR3 reads TGTGCCAGCAGCTCCGGGCGGGGGGGCCCGGATACGCAGTATTTT. Its protein is CASSSGRGGPDTQYF. J is TRBJ2-3 and V is TRBV7-9; 9 bases align to TRBD2. The CDR3 is made up of 15 amino acids. Germline values: CDR1 SEHNR, CDR2 FQNEAQ (reference sequence). The V gene end was trimmed by 4 bases and the J gene end by 6 bases; junction bases not matched to a gene: 8.

The table lists this clonotype with a count of one. The CDR3 DNA sequence: TGTGCCAGTAGTAAGGTAGCGGGAGATAATGAGCAGTTCTTC. Protein sequence: CASSKVAGDNEQFF. The chain has TRBV19 and TRBJ2-1; TRBD2 matches at 9 bases. Germline lookup yields CDR1 LNHDA and CDR2 SQIVND (reference sequence). J was trimmed by 7 bases and V by 4 bases; bases with no gene match: 5. CDR3 length equals 14 residues.

The chain employs TRBV6-2 or TRBV6-3 and TRBJ1-4; 12 nucleotides line up with TRBD1. The germline V gene has CDR1 MNHEY and CDR2 SVGEGT. V lost 6 bases and J lost 6; bases outside the gene matches: 17. The length of the CDR3 is 19 residues. The CDR3: CASSRDRGQVFATDEKLFF. CDR3 DNA sequence: TGTGCCAGCAGCCGGGACAGGGGGCAGGTCTTCGCTACGGATGAAAAACTGTTTTTT.

The V and J genes are TRBV15 and TRBJ2-3, with TRBD2 matching over 10 bases. Germline V gives CDR1 LNHNV, CDR2 YYDKDF (reference sequence). The CDR3 extends over 16 amino acids. V was pared by 4 bases and J by 2 bases, with 6 bases of the junction left unmatched. CDR3 DNA: TGTGCCACCAGCAAGGGTAGCGGGGGGACCACAGATACGCAGTATTTT. Amino acids: CATSKGSGGTTDTQYF.

V usage is TRBV7-3 and J usage is TRBJ2-1, with D hard to call. Looked up from germline, CDR1 is SGHTA and CDR2 is FQGTGA. V gave up 1 base and J gave up 4 bases, with 11 bases separating them. The CDR3 loop spans 15 amino acids. DNA for the CDR3: TGTGCCAGCAGCTTAAAAGTAGCTACTTACAATGAGCAGTTCTTC. It translates to CASSLKVATYNEQFF.

The genes are TRBV25-1 and TRBJ2-3; 8 bases map to TRBD2. The V and J ends lost 5 bases and 4 bases, in that order; junction bases with no gene match: 8. CDR1 is MGHDK, CDR2 SYGVNS, per germline. CDR3 length equals 15 residues. The CDR3 reads CASSLQVAGSDTQYF. Here the CDR3 DNA reads TGTGCCAGCAGTCTCCAAGTAGCGGGGTCAGATACGCAGTATTTT.

This sequence joins TRBV12-3 or TRBV12-4 and TRBJ1-2; TRBD1 aligns across 8 bases. This CDR3 region has 14 residues. V shed 3 bases and J 4 bases; nucleotides not matched to a gene: 4. As DNA, the CDR3 is TGTGCCAGCAGTTTTTCGGACAGGGCCTATGGCTACACCTTC. Its translation is CASSFSDRAYGYTF.

The chain carries TRBV4-1 and TRBJ2-7; D call uncertain. This CDR3 comprises 16 residues. In germline, CDR1 is MGHRA, CDR2 YSYEKL. V lost 0 bases to trimming and J lost 0 bases, with 12 bases between them. Here the CDR3 reads CASSQDVRLSSYEQYF. Here the CDR3 DNA reads TGCGCCAGCAGCCAAGATGTACGACTCAGCTCCTACGAGCAGTACTTC.

The chain couples TRBV4-1 to TRBJ1-1; the D is unclear. The CDR3 length is 16 residues. Trimming took off 4 bases at V and 0 bases at J, with 15 bases between the two ends. Germline V gene lookup returns CDR1 MGHRA and CDR2 YSYEKL. The CDR3 DNA sequence: TGCGCCAGCAGCCCACAATGGGGATATTTGAACACTGAAGCTTTCTTT. It codes for CASSPQWGYLNTEAFF.